The rows below give T cell receptor beta chains drawn from one sample of a study of shared clonotypes between healthy human individuals. Measured with immunoSEQ multiplex PCR; TCRdb has only the in-frame clones, and not every one. The sample carries around 2.5 million clones, approximately 93% recorded once. Source material: naive CD4+ T cells from PBMCs. The source of these receptors is a young man in good health. Some clones in this sample may be carry-over from other donors' samples. CDR3s include the opening cysteine and the closing phenylalanine or tryptophan. The order of the fields is J gene, V gene, D gene, clone size, CDR3 protein, CDR3 DNA. D genes are given only for firm matches. Not all rows give a size; the values are once, few, many and, for expanded clones, a class.

J: TRBJ2-7
V: TRBV18
D: -
size: -
CDR3: CASSPGLRRMEQYF
DNA: TGTGCCAGCTCACCGGGACTCCGAAGGATGGAGCAGTACTTC

J: TRBJ1-4
V: TRBV30
D: -
size: -
CDR3: CAWSDRRTNEKLFF
DNA: TGTGCCTGGAGTGACAGGAGAACTAATGAAAAACTGTTTTTT

J: TRBJ1-2
V: TRBV29-1
D: -
size: -
CDR3: CSVEERAARANYGYTF
DNA: TGCAGCGTTGAAGAAAGGGCGGCCAGGGCGAACTATGGCTACACCTTC

J: TRBJ2-7
V: TRBV5-1
D: TRBD2
size: -
CDR3: CASSRNSGASYEQYF
DNA: TGCGCCAGCAGCCGAAATAGCGGGGCCTCCTACGAGCAGTACTTC

J: TRBJ2-1
V: TRBV6-5
D: TRBD2
size: once
CDR3: CASSFQAGGPHNEQFF
DNA: TGTGCCAGCAGTTTCCAAGCGGGAGGGCCTCACAATGAGCAGTTCTTC

J: TRBJ1-5
V: TRBV4-3
D: -
size: -
CDR3: CASSQESEQPQHF
DNA: TGCGCCAGCAGCCAAGAATCGGAGCAGCCCCAGCATTTT

J: TRBJ1-3
V: TRBV6-1
D: -
size: -
CDR3: CASSEGQEGRLGNTIYF
DNA: TGTGCCAGCAGTGAAGGACAGGAGGGAAGGTTGGGAAACACCATATATTTT

J: TRBJ2-2
V: TRBV19
D: -
size: -
CDR3: CATSVNTGELFF
DNA: TGTGCCACCTCAGTAAACACCGGGGAGCTGTTTTTT

J: TRBJ2-2
V: TRBV7-9
D: TRBD2
size: -
CDR3: CASSLSSLAGGTGELFF
DNA: TGTGCCAGCAGCTTATCCTCACTAGCGGGGGGCACCGGGGAGCTGTTTTTT

J: TRBJ2-2
V: TRBV5-5
D: -
size: -
CDR3: CASSNLQGTGELFF
DNA: TGTGCCAGCAGCAACTTACAAGGTACCGGGGAGCTGTTTTTT

J: TRBJ1-1
V: TRBV5-1
D: -
size: -
CDR3: CASSLGGGRGNTEAFF
DNA: TGCGCCAGCAGCTTGGGTGGCGGCAGGGGAAACACTGAAGCTTTCTTT

J: TRBJ2-4
V: TRBV28
D: -
size: -
CDR3: CASSPQGVGPKNIQYF
DNA: TGTGCCAGCAGTCCCCAGGGTGTTGGTCCCAAAAACATTCAGTACTTC

J: TRBJ2-5
V: TRBV28
D: -
size: -
CDR3: CASSLQDYRVKETQYF
DNA: TGTGCCAGCAGTCTCCAGGATTACAGGGTTAAGGAGACCCAGTACTTC

J: TRBJ1-1
V: TRBV6-5
D: TRBD1
size: -
CDR3: CASSGGNTEAFF
DNA: TGTGCCAGCTCAGGGGGTAACACTGAAGCTTTCTTT

J: TRBJ2-5
V: TRBV7-9
D: -
size: -
CDR3: CASSLRPGVQETQYF
DNA: TGTGCCAGCAGCTTAAGGCCAGGGGTGCAAGAGACCCAGTACTTC

J: TRBJ2-7
V: TRBV10-3
D: -
size: -
CDR3: CAIKPGRTYEQYF
DNA: TGTGCCATCAAACCGGGACGGACCTACGAGCAGTACTTC

J: TRBJ2-7
V: TRBV28
D: -
size: once
CDR3: CASSRTWGPSYEQYF
DNA: TGTGCCAGCAGTAGGACCTGGGGCCCATCCTACGAGCAGTACTTC

J: TRBJ1-5
V: TRBV6-5
D: -
size: -
CDR3: CASSSPGNQPQHF
DNA: TGTGCCAGCAGCTCCCCGGGCAATCAGCCCCAGCATTTT

J: TRBJ2-1
V: TRBV18
D: TRBD2
size: -
CDR3: CASSPPGGSRDEQFF
DNA: TGTGCCAGCTCACCACCGGGAGGGTCCCGGGATGAGCAGTTCTTC

J: TRBJ2-5
V: TRBV29-1
D: -
size: -
CDR3: CSVEDTGRRKATQYF
DNA: TGCAGCGTTGAAGACACGGGACGGCGTAAAGCGACCCAGTACTTC

J: TRBJ2-3
V: TRBV10-3
D: TRBD2
size: -
CDR3: CAIRAGTSADTQYF
DNA: TGTGCCATCAGGGCCGGGACTAGTGCAGATACGCAGTATTTT

J: TRBJ2-7
V: TRBV4-3
D: TRBD1
size: -
CDR3: CASSQPGTGEYEQYF
DNA: TGCGCCAGCAGCCAACCCGGGACAGGGGAGTACGAGCAGTACTTC

J: TRBJ2-7
V: TRBV5-1
D: -
size: -
CDR3: CASSLEGNVDEQYF
DNA: TGCGCCAGCAGCTTGGAGGGGAATGTCGACGAGCAGTACTTC

J: TRBJ2-7
V: TRBV5-8
D: TRBD2
size: -
CDR3: CASSRPGLAGGEQYF
DNA: TGTGCCAGCAGCCGCCCCGGACTAGCGGGAGGCGAGCAGTACTTC

J: TRBJ2-7
V: TRBV5-4
D: -
size: -
CDR3: CASSLDVGLREQYF
DNA: TGTGCCAGCAGCTTGGACGTGGGTCTACGAGAGCAGTACTTC

J: TRBJ1-1
V: TRBV5-1
D: -
size: -
CDR3: CASSLEGGNTEAFF
DNA: TGCGCCAGCAGCTTAGAAGGAGGGAACACTGAAGCTTTCTTT

J: TRBJ2-2
V: TRBV27
D: TRBD1
size: -
CDR3: CANKVQGDTGELFF
DNA: TGTGCCAACAAGGTACAGGGGGACACCGGGGAGCTGTTTTTT

J: TRBJ2-5
V: TRBV15
D: TRBD1
size: -
CDR3: CATSYGQDQETQYF
DNA: TGTGCCACCAGCTATGGACAGGACCAAGAGACCCAGTACTTC

J: TRBJ2-7
V: TRBV6-5
D: -
size: -
CDR3: CASQGGTPPNEQYF
DNA: TGTGCCAGCCAGGGGGGGACTCCCCCTAACGAGCAGTACTTC

J: TRBJ2-7
V: TRBV19
D: TRBD2
size: -
CDR3: CASSKPGTSGTYEQYF
DNA: TGTGCCAGTAGTAAGCCCGGGACTAGCGGAACCTACGAGCAGTACTTC

J: TRBJ2-6
V: TRBV7-2
D: TRBD1
size: -
CDR3: CASSPRDRARSGANVLTF
DNA: TGTGCCAGCAGCCCACGGGACAGGGCTCGCTCTGGGGCCAACGTCCTGACTTTC

J: TRBJ2-7
V: TRBV6-5
D: -
size: -
CDR3: CASSPRGYGSEQYF
DNA: TGTGCCAGCAGTCCCCGGGGCTATGGGAGCGAGCAGTACTTC

J: TRBJ2-1
V: TRBV7-2
D: TRBD1
size: -
CDR3: CASSDNRGNEQFF
DNA: TGTGCCAGCAGCGATAACAGGGGAAATGAGCAGTTCTTC

J: TRBJ2-2
V: TRBV5-1
D: -
size: -
CDR3: CASSLVVAGELFF
DNA: TGCGCCAGCAGCTTGGTCGTTGCCGGGGAGCTGTTTTTT

J: TRBJ1-2
V: TRBV6-1
D: -
size: -
CDR3: CASSEWGRALYGYTF
DNA: TGTGCCAGCAGTGAATGGGGCAGGGCTCTCTATGGCTACACCTTC

J: TRBJ2-3
V: TRBV5-1
D: TRBD2
size: -
CDR3: CASTPGTSGSDTQYF
DNA: TGCGCCAGCACCCCTGGGACTAGCGGTTCAGATACGCAGTATTTT

J: TRBJ1-3
V: TRBV4-2
D: -
size: -
CDR3: CASSFSRVESSGNTIYF
DNA: TGTGCCAGCAGTTTTAGTCGCGTAGAGTCCTCTGGAAACACCATATATTTT

J: TRBJ1-2
V: TRBV10-3
D: TRBD1
size: -
CDR3: CAIAKDRGYGYTF
DNA: TGTGCCATCGCAAAGGACAGGGGCTATGGCTACACCTTC

J: TRBJ2-1
V: TRBV19
D: -
size: -
CDR3: CASTSPPGTPRLDEQFF
DNA: TGTGCCAGTACCTCTCCCCCCGGGACCCCCCGGCTCGATGAGCAGTTCTTC

J: TRBJ2-7
V: TRBV7-6
D: TRBD2
size: -
CDR3: CASSLGLADEQYF
DNA: TGTGCCAGCAGCCTCGGACTAGCCGACGAGCAGTACTTC

J: TRBJ2-7
V: TRBV28
D: TRBD1
size: -
CDR3: CASRSPAGGEYEQYF
DNA: TGTGCCAGCAGATCCCCCGCAGGGGGCGAGTACGAGCAGTACTTC

J: TRBJ1-1
V: TRBV5-1
D: -
size: -
CDR3: CASSPTGRIMNTEAFF
DNA: TGCGCCAGCAGCCCAACGGGACGGATAATGAACACTGAAGCTTTCTTT

J: TRBJ1-1
V: TRBV15
D: -
size: -
CDR3: CATSRDPVTEAFF
DNA: TGTGCCACCAGCAGAGATCCTGTCACTGAAGCTTTCTTT

J: TRBJ2-1
V: TRBV5-1
D: TRBD1
size: -
CDR3: CASSLVLGTGNNEQFF
DNA: TGCGCCAGCAGCTTGGTGCTCGGGACAGGGAACAATGAGCAGTTCTTC